Presented here are 26 T cell receptor beta chains from one specimen sequenced in a study of blood T cells in healthy people across ages. Next came a second PCR, run for roughly 6 to 11 cycles, which used a sample-barcoded 5' primer along with a J-beta primer mix. Via MiXCR, TCRdb re-called the 5' RACE reads, giving one row per CDR3 protein. Of about 780,000 distinct CDR3 sequences in the sample, 46% were seen once. What was sequenced was blood. These receptors were obtained from a man aged 80 or over in good health.

This chain links TRBV3-1 with TRBJ2-3; possibly TRBD1 for D (7 bases). Germline CDR1 LGHDT, CDR2 YNNKEL (reference sequence). This CDR3 has 14 residues. The V end lost 7 bases, the J end lost 4 bases, and 15 bases lay between the germline ends. CDR3 loop: CASKHTRGADTQYF. In nucleotides, the CDR3 is TGTGCCAGCAAGCACACCAGGGGGGCAGATACGCAGTATTTT.

In regard to this clonotype: A much larger clone differs from this one at a single base, so this may be a read error. This chain links TRBV7-2 with TRBJ2-1; 7 bases align to TRBD2. Germline-derived CDR1 and CDR2 are SGHTA and FQGNSA. With V trimmed by 0 bases and J by 7 bases, 12 bases remained unmatched. This CDR3 has 17 amino acids. CDR3 nucleotide sequence: TGTGCCAGCAGCTTAGCGCTAACTGCGGGAGCGACGAATGAGCAGTTCTTC. Its protein is CASSLALTAGATNEQFF.

This clonotype came up a few times. A much larger clone differs from this one at a single base, so this may be a read error. The chain's CDR3 is CASSFESYEQYF. The CDR3 DNA is TGCGCCAGCAGCTTTGAGAGCTACGAGCAGTACTTC. V and J are TRBV5-1 and TRBJ2-7; D unclear. Germline CDR1 and CDR2: SGHRS and YFSETQ. Trimming took 2 bases from V and 3 from J, leaving 6 bases between them. The CDR3 is 12 amino acids.

This clonotype showed up just a few times. The CDR3 coding sequence is TGTGCCAGCAGCTTAGGGCCGATGAATGAGCAGTTCTTC. This translates into CASSLGPMNEQFF. V and J are TRBV7-3 and TRBJ2-1; unclear D gene. V was cut by 2 bases and J by 7 bases, with 9 bases left in between. Germline V gene sequence: CDR1 SGHTA, CDR2 FQGTGA. This CDR3 region has 13 residues.

The gene calls are TRBV20-1 and TRBJ1-6, with a weak D call TRBD1 (5 bases). This CDR3 spans 14 amino acids. V lost 3 bases, J lost 10 bases, and 16 bases lay in between. Germline V gene sequence: CDR1 DFQATT, CDR2 SNEGSKA (reference sequence). The CDR3 DNA follows: TGCAGTGCTAGTCCTCGGCAGGGAGACTCACCCCTCCACTTT. It encodes CSASPRQGDSPLHF.

V gene TRBV6-2 or TRBV6-3 combines with J gene TRBJ2-1; a weak D match, TRBD2 (5 bases). Germline assignment: CDR1 MNHEY and CDR2 SVGEGT. The CDR3 has 13 amino acids. V shed 6 bases and J shed 10 bases, with 16 bases lying between them. The CDR3 here is CASRSQTIAEQFF. CDR3 sequence (DNA): TGTGCCAGCAGATCTCAAACAATAGCGGAGCAGTTCTTC.

This clonotype was counted between two and nine times. The chain has TRBV29-1 and TRBJ2-7, with a weak D call TRBD1 (5 bases). CDR1 is SQVTM and CDR2 is ANQGSEA in the germline V gene. CDR3 length: 13 amino acids. The V gene lost 5 bases and the J gene lost 2 bases, with 13 bases spanning the gap. Here the CDR3 DNA reads TGCAGCGTTTACAGGCCTCAGACCTACGAGCAGTACTTC. This translates into CSVYRPQTYEQYF.

This clonotype was observed many times. V gene TRBV20-1 combines with J gene TRBJ2-5; TRBD2 might be the D (5 bases). V gave up 3 bases and J gave up 11 bases, with 13 bases separating them. CDR1 is DFQATT, CDR2 SNEGSKA, per germline (reference sequence). The CDR3 loop spans 11 amino acids. The CDR3 region is CSASEAREQYF. Here the CDR3 DNA reads TGCAGTGCTAGCGAAGCTAGGGAGCAGTACTTC.

The chain carries TRBV2 and TRBJ2-1; TRBD1 aligns across 8 bases. This CDR3 has 14 residues. Trimming at V came to 3 bases and at J to 6 bases, leaving 4 bases not matched to a gene. The germline gives CDR1 SNHLY, CDR2 FYNNEI. The CDR3 DNA sequence: TGTGCCAGCAGTGATACCAGGGGGCCCAATGAGCAGTTCTTC. Protein sequence: CASSDTRGPNEQFF.

This chain joins TRBV29-1 and TRBJ2-6; D uncertain. Trimming left V 6 bases short and J 4 bases short, with 10 bases between. There are 13 residues in the CDR3. Germline V lookup: CDR1 SQVTM, CDR2 ANQGSEA. CDR3 loop: CSVIESGANVLTF. The CDR3 DNA reads TGCAGCGTAATAGAGTCCGGGGCCAACGTCCTGACTTTC.

About this clonotype itself: A read error is possible here, since a much larger clone lies one base away. V is TRBV4-2 and J is TRBJ2-7; 7 nucleotides align to TRBD1. Germline lookup yields CDR1 LGHNA and CDR2 YNFKEQ. The CDR3 loop spans 14 amino acids. Unmatched junction bases numbered 6, after V lost 1 base and J lost 6 bases. Here the CDR3 DNA reads TGTGCCAGCAGCCAAGGTATGGACAGGTCCGAGCAGTACTTC. Amino acids: CASSQGMDRSEQYF.

The genes are TRBV7-2 and TRBJ1-1, with D maybe TRBD1 (5 bases). CDR1 is SGHTA and CDR2 is FQGNSA in the germline V gene. Trimming cost V 4 bases and J 4 bases, with 16 bases left between them. CDR3 length: 15 amino acids. The CDR3 DNA reads TGTGCCAGCAGCTCGTACAGCCGCGGGGGCACTGAAGCTTTCTTT. It yields the protein CASSSYSRGGTEAFF.

V and J are TRBV7-2 and TRBJ2-1; either TRBD1 or TRBD2 may supply D (7 bases each). CDR1 and CDR2 (germline): SGHTA, FQGNSA. The ends were cut back, 3 bases at V and 5 bases at J, with 14 bases in the middle. CDR3 size: 15 residues. The CDR3 nucleotides read TGTGCCAGCAGCTTCAGGGGGGGAGGGAACAATGAGCAGTTCTTC. Its translation is CASSFRGGGNNEQFF.

The V and J genes are TRBV5-1 and TRBJ2-3; TRBD2 agrees at 7 bases. J gave up 3 bases and V 0 bases, and 4 bases lay outside the gene matches. CDR1 and CDR2 from the germline V gene are SGHRS and YFSETQ. The CDR3 contains 15 residues. The CDR3 DNA sequence: TGCGCCAGCAGCTTGGAGTGGCGGGAGACAGATACGCAGTATTTT. It specifies CASSLEWRETDTQYF.

The chain combines TRBV5-5 with TRBJ2-7, with D possibly being TRBD1 (5 bases). This CDR3 is 15 amino acids long. Trimming shortened V by 0 bases and J by 7 bases, and 17 bases separated the two germline ends. Germline V gene sequence: CDR1 SGHKS, CDR2 YYEKEE (reference sequence). The CDR3 DNA reads as TGTGCCAGCAGCTTGGCCAGGGTTTTGAACGATGAGCAGTACTTC. Translation: CASSLARVLNDEQYF.

The chain uses TRBV12-3 or TRBV12-4 and TRBJ1-1; a possible D gene is TRBD1 (5 bases). Trimming shortened V by 6 bases and J by 7 bases, and 18 bases separated the two germline ends. This CDR3 is 14 amino acids long. The CDR3 DNA is TGTGCCAGCAGAACCGGGACGAAAGCGCGTGAAGCTTTCTTT. It specifies CASRTGTKAREAFF.

J is TRBJ2-3 and V is TRBV27; 8 bases align to TRBD1. V shed 0 bases, J shed 4 bases, and the junction held 6 bases outside the gene matches. This CDR3 comprises 16 residues. Germline lookup yields CDR1 MNHEY and CDR2 SMNVEV (reference sequence). The CDR3 sequence: CASSLSRTGSSDTQYF. The CDR3, as DNA: TGTGCCAGCAGTTTATCAAGGACAGGGAGTTCAGATACGCAGTATTTT.

The chain carries TRBV20-1 and TRBJ2-1; 7 bases agree with TRBD2. Germline-derived CDR1 and CDR2 are DFQATT and SNEGSKA (reference sequence). The junction had 10 bases not matched to a gene; V was cut back by 6 bases and J by 2 bases. The CDR3 sequence is 15 residues long. The DNA of the CDR3 is TGCAGTGCCCAGCCCGGGACTACCCCCTACAATGAGCAGTTCTTC. Amino acids: CSAQPGTTPYNEQFF.

V gene TRBV6-1 combines with J gene TRBJ1-6, with D unclear. V lost 1 base to trimming and J lost 4 bases, with 17 bases between them. There are 18 residues in the CDR3. CDR1 is MNHNS, CDR2 SASEGT, per germline. The DNA of the CDR3 is TGTGCCAGCAGTGAAGTACTCGGCCGCGCGAAATATAATTCACCCCTCCACTTT. It codes for CASSEVLGRAKYNSPLHF.

This clonotype was counted many times. This sequence joins TRBV27 and TRBJ2-7; D gene ambiguous. CDR3 size: 14 residues. CDR1 MNHEY and CDR2 SMNVEV come from the germline V gene (reference sequence). V lost 8 bases, J lost 2 bases, and 16 bases lay in between. DNA for the CDR3: TGTGCCAGCGATCGGGCCATTAGGACCTACGAGCAGTACTTC. It is translated as CASDRAIRTYEQYF.

On this clonotype itself: The junction does not match germline at one end; this may be a read error. This chain connects TRBV12-3 or TRBV12-4 to TRBJ2-1; 9 bases are shared with TRBD2. This CDR3 comprises 14 residues. The CDR3 DNA is TGTACCAGCAGTTTGGCCCTAGCGGGGAATGAGCAGTTCTTC. Amino acids: CTSSLALAGNEQFF.

The gene calls are TRBV4-3 and TRBJ1-1; D call uncertain. CDR1 LGHNA and CDR2 YSLEER come from the germline V gene. The CDR3 is 16 residues long. The V end lost 2 bases, the J end lost 0 bases, and 13 bases lay between the germline ends. DNA for the CDR3: TGCGCCAGCAGCCAAACACAGAGGGCGGTGAACACTGAAGCTTTCTTT. Protein sequence: CASSQTQRAVNTEAFF.

This clonotype was seen a few times. The V call is TRBV29-1, the J call TRBJ2-7; D not certain. The CDR3 length is 11 residues. Trimming left V 0 bases short and J 6 bases short, with 6 bases between. Germline CDR1 reads SQVTM; CDR2 reads ANQGSEA. The CDR3 DNA is TGCAGCGTTGAAGATCTTGGCGAGCAGTACTTC. This gives the protein CSVEDLGEQYF.

The gene calls are TRBV5-1 and TRBJ1-1; D unclear. Trimming removed 1 base at V and 1 base at J, with 8 bases between. This CDR3 comprises 14 residues. Germline values: CDR1 SGHRS, CDR2 YFSETQ. In DNA form, the CDR3 reads TGCGCCAGCAGCTTGCTCTTCCAGAACACTGAAGCTTTCTTT. It translates to CASSLLFQNTEAFF.

This sequence joins TRBV6-2 or TRBV6-3 and TRBJ2-1, with 8 positions matching TRBD2. Trimming at V came to 9 bases and at J to 3 bases, leaving 7 bases not matched to a gene. Germline assignment: CDR1 MNHEY and CDR2 SVGEGT. This CDR3 is built from 14 residues. The CDR3 spells CASRLAGFYNEQFF. For the CDR3, the DNA is TGTGCCAGTCGATTAGCGGGATTCTACAATGAGCAGTTCTTC.

The CDR3 nucleotides are TGCAGCGTTGGGATCACTGAAGCTTTCTTT. This translates into CSVGITEAFF. V is TRBV29-1 and J is TRBJ1-1; D is undetermined. The CDR3 is made up of 10 amino acids. V lost 4 bases and J lost 4, with 4 bases in between. Germline assignment: CDR1 SQVTM and CDR2 ANQGSEA.